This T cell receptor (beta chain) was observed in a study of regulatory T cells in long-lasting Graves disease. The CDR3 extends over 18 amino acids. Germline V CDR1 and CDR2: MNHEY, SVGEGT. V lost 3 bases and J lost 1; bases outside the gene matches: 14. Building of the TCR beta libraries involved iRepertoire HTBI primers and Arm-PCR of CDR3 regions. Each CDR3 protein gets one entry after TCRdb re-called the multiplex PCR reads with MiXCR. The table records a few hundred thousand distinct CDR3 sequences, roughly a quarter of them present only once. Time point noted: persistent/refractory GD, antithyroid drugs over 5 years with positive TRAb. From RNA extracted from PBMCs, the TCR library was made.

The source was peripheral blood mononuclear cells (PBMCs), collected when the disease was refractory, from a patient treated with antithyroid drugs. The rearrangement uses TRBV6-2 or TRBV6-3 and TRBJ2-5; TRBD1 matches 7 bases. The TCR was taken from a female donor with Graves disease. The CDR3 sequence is CASSYAPGAGGIQETQYF. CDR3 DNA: TGTGCCAGCAGTTATGCCCCTGGGGCAGGGGGAATCCAAGAGACCCAGTACTTC.